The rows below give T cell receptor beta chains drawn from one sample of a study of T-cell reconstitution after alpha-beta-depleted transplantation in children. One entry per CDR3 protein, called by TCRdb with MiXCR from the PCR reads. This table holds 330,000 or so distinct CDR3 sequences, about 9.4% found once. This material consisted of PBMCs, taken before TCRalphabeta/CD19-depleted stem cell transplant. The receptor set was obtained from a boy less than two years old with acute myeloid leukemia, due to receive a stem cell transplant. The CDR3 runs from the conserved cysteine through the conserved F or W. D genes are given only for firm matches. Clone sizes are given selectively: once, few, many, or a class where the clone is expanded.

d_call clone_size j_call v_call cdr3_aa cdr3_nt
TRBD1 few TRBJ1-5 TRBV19 CASSPQGGYQPQHF TGTGCCAGTAGCCCCCAGGGGGGCTATCAGCCCCAGCATTTT
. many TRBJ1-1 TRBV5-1 CASGGDTEAFF TGCGCCAGCGGAGGGGACACTGAAGCTTTCTTT
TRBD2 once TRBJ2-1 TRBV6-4 CASSDLAGSSYNEQFF TGTGCCAGCAGTGACCTAGCGGGAAGCTCCTACAATGAGCAGTTCTTC
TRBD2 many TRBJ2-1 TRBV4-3 CASSLRTSGITYNEQFF TGCGCCAGCAGCCTTCGGACTAGCGGGATTACTTACAATGAGCAGTTCTTC
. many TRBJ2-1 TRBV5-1 CASSFQSWGDNEQFF TGCGCCAGCAGCTTCCAATCTTGGGGGGACAATGAGCAGTTCTTC
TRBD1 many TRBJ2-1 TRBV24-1 CATSDPGQGALGDNEQFF TGTGCCACCAGTGATCCGGGACAGGGGGCCCTTGGGGACAATGAGCAGTTCTTC
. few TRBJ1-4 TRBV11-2 CASSLNRVDRATNEKLFF TGTGCCAGCAGCCTCAACAGGGTAGATCGCGCAACTAATGAAAAACTGTTTTTT
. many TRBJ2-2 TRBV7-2 CASSLEMSNTGELFF TGTGCCAGCAGCTTAGAGATGTCGAACACCGGGGAGCTGTTTTTT
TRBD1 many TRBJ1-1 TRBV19 CASNSDRANTEAFF TGTGCCAGTAACTCGGACAGGGCAAACACTGAAGCTTTCTTT
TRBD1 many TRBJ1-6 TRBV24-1 CATSDGKGTGLSPLHF TGTGCCACCAGTGACGGAAAGGGGACAGGCTTGTCGCCCCTCCACTTT
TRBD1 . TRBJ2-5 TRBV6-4 CASSNIQGAYVGGQETQYF TGTGCCAGCAGTAACATACAGGGGGCGTATGTGGGGGGCCAAGAGACCCAGTACTTC
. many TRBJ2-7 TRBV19 CASRGGVFYEQYF TGTGCCAGTAGAGGGGGAGTATTCTACGAGCAGTACTTC
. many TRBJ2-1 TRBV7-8 CASTFNSLTSSYNEQFF TGTGCCAGCACCTTCAATTCTCTGACAAGCTCCTACAATGAGCAGTTCTTC
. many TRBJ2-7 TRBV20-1 CSAGASRKGYEQYF TGCAGTGCCGGCGCCTCCAGGAAGGGCTACGAGCAGTACTTC
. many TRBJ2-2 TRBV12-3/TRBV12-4 CASTISARGELFF TGTGCCAGCACCATATCGGCGCGCGGGGAGCTGTTTTTT
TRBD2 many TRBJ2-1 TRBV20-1 CSASQLADEQFF TGCAGTGCTAGCCAGCTAGCGGATGAGCAGTTCTTC
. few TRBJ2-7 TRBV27 CASSLGGGLREQYF TGTGCCAGCAGTTTAGGGGGGGGCTTACGCGAGCAGTACTTC
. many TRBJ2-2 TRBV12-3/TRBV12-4 CASRFGVELFF TGTGCCAGCAGGTTTGGAGTGGAGCTGTTTTTT
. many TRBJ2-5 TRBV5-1 CASSWGRRETQYF TGCGCCAGCAGCTGGGGACGGAGGGAGACCCAGTACTTC
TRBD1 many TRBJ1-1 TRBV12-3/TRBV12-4 CASAWARGLTEAFF TGTGCCAGCGCTTGGGCCAGGGGGCTCACTGAAGCTTTCTTT
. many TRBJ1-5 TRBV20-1 CSARGQVRREPQHF TGCAGTGCTAGAGGACAGGTCCGAAGGGAGCCCCAGCATTTT
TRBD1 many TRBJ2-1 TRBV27 CASSSWDRLYNEQFF TGTGCCAGCAGTTCCTGGGACAGACTATACAATGAGCAGTTCTTC
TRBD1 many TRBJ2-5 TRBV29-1 CSAGDRGRQETQYF TGCAGCGCCGGGGACAGGGGGCGTCAAGAGACCCAGTACTTC
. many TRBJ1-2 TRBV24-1 CATRGAYGYTF TGTGCCACCAGGGGCGCCTATGGCTACACCTTC
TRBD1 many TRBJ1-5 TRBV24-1 CATSDSTGFNQPQHF TGTGCCACCAGTGATTCGACAGGGTTCAATCAGCCCCAGCATTTT
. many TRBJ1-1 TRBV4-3 CASSQDGGGPEAFF TGCGCCAGCAGCCAAGATGGTGGAGGGCCTGAAGCTTTCTTT
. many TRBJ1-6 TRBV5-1 CASSRTTNDSPLHF TGCGCCAGCAGCAGGACGACGAACGATTCACCCCTCCACTTT
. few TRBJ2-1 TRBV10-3 CAISPLREQFF TGTGCCATCAGTCCTCTACGGGAGCAGTTCTTC
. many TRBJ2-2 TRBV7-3 CASGKNTGELFF TGTGCCAGCGGAAAGAACACCGGGGAGCTGTTTTTT
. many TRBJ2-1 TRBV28 CASSLARALGGQFF TGTGCCAGCAGTTTGGCCCGGGCTCTCGGGGGGCAGTTCTTC